A single sample gave rise to the 27 T cell receptor beta chains below, sequenced in a study of low-dose radiotherapy and immunotherapy resistance in tumors. Sample time point: after trial treatment. The treatment was: LDRT plus nivolumab, ipilimumab, low-dose cyclophosphamide and aspirin (RACIN trial). TRAV and TRBV primers primed cDNA for both TCRalpha and TCRbeta. PCR amplification of the TCRs was performed with Phusion for 20 PCR cycles, and it relied on a constant-region primer together with a V-primer adapter. Using its own MiXCR run on the reads, TCRdb lists one record per CDR3 protein. This table has 95,000 to 100,000 distinct CDR3 sequences, about a fifth appearing once. The source material was PBMCs, sampled after low-dose radiotherapy plus immunotherapy. The receptor set was obtained from a male donor with prostate cancer.

This clonotype was detected many times. V and J are TRBV7-2 and TRBJ1-2; D may be TRBD1 (6 bases). The CDR3 is 13 residues long. Deletions cut 0 bases from V and 8 bases from J, with 10 bases between. Germline CDR1 and CDR2: SGHTA and FQGNSA. The CDR3 here is CASSLAAGTGYTF. The DNA of the CDR3 is TGTGCCAGCAGCTTAGCGGCAGGGACAGGCTACACCTTC.

This clonotype was detected ten times or more. V is TRBV19 and J is TRBJ2-2; 12 nucleotides match TRBD2. CDR1 and CDR2 (germline): LNHDA, SQIVND (reference sequence). Losses at the gene ends were 2 bases for V and 6 bases for J; bases not matched to a gene: 13. The CDR3 contains 19 residues. Written as DNA, the CDR3 is TGTGCCAGTAGTATAAGTTGGGCTAGCGGGGGGGCATCGTCCGGGGAGCTGTTTTTT. Translation: CASSISWASGGASSGELFF.

This clonotype occurred a few times. This chain connects TRBV11-2 to TRBJ1-4, with D unclear. Germline assignment: CDR1 SGHAT and CDR2 FQNNGV. This CDR3 region has 15 residues. V lost 2 bases to trimming and J lost 0 bases, with 7 bases between them. The CDR3 loop is CASSLRGTTNEKLFF. As DNA, the CDR3 is TGTGCCAGCAGCTTAAGAGGGACAACTAATGAAAAACTGTTTTTT.

This clonotype was recorded many times. The CDR3 nucleotides read TGTGCCAGCAGCACCAATACAGGGATCCGCGAGCAGTACTTC. Translation: CASSTNTGIREQYF. The V gene is TRBV7-9, the J gene TRBJ2-7, with D maybe TRBD1 (6 bases). The CDR3 extends over 14 amino acids. V shed 5 bases and J shed 6 bases, with 17 bases lying between them. Germline V gives CDR1 SEHNR, CDR2 FQNEAQ (reference sequence). Full variable domain (remainder filled in from reference TRBV7-9 and TRBJ2-7): DTGVSQNPRHKITKRGQNVTFRCDPISEHNRLYWYRQTLGQGPEFLTYFQNEAQLEKSRLLSDRFSAERPKGSFSTLEIQRTEQGDSAMYLCASSTNTGIREQYFGPGTRLTVT.

This clonotype was recorded many times. The rearrangement joins TRBV9 to TRBJ1-1; TRBD1 is a possible D gene (5 bases). The CDR3 totals 15 residues. The germline V gene encodes CDR1 SGDLS and CDR2 YYNGEE. Trimming removed 0 bases from V and 3 bases from J, with 12 bases in between. This CDR3 reads CASSVEVGGDTEAFF. In nucleotides, the CDR3 is TGTGCCAGCAGCGTAGAAGTCGGGGGGGACACTGAAGCTTTCTTT.

This clonotype was seen ten or more times. This rearrangement joins TRBV3-1 to TRBJ2-2; D not certain. This CDR3 has 12 amino acids. Germline CDR1 LGHDT, CDR2 YNNKEL (reference sequence). The V end was cut by 8 bases, the J end by 4 bases, with 8 bases between. The CDR3 DNA sequence: TGTGCCAGCGGCAGTCGCACCGGGGAGCTGTTTTTT. Translation: CASGSRTGELFF.

Notes on this clonotype: A far larger clone is only one base removed, so a read error is likely. The gene calls are TRBV4-2 and TRBJ2-1; D remains unclear. The germline V gene has CDR1 LGHNA and CDR2 YNFKEQ. The V gene lost 0 bases and the J gene lost 10 bases, with 13 bases spanning the gap. The length of the CDR3 is 14 residues. The CDR3 is CASSQEYGPYEQFF. CDR3 DNA sequence: TGTGCCAGCAGCCAAGAATACGGCCCCTACGAGCAGTTCTTC.

This clonotype was detected ten times or more. The rearrangement uses TRBV12-3 or TRBV12-4 and TRBJ1-5; D might be TRBD1 (6 bases). V lost 6 bases and J lost 0, with 9 bases in between. The CDR3 spans 14 residues. The CDR3 region has the DNA TGTGCCAGCAGACAGGGCCATAGCAATCAGCCCCAGCATTTT. Translated: CASRQGHSNQPQHF.

This clonotype came up many times. The chain recombines TRBV15 with TRBJ2-1; 7 bases line up with TRBD2. CDR3 length equals 14 residues. After removal of 5 bases from V and 4 bases from J, the junction contained 5 bases not matched to a gene. The germline gives CDR1 LNHNV, CDR2 YYDKDF (reference sequence). Written as DNA, the CDR3 is TGTGCCACCAGCCCCCAGCGGGGATACAATGAGCAGTTCTTC. Translated: CATSPQRGYNEQFF.

This clonotype showed up many times. The gene calls are TRBV20-1 and TRBJ2-5; perhaps TRBD2 as D (5 bases). CDR3 size: 12 residues. The germline V gene encodes CDR1 DFQATT and CDR2 SNEGSKA (reference sequence). With 5 bases removed from V and 6 bases from J, the gap between germline ends came to 13 bases. As DNA, the CDR3 is TGCAGTGCTGAGGGCCAGCAGAAGACCCAGTACTTC. Protein: CSAEGQQKTQYF.

As regards this clonotype: Just one base apart from a much larger clone, this may be a read error. J is TRBJ2-5 and V is TRBV13, with 12 bases aligning to TRBD2. Germline V gene data show CDR1 as PRHDT and CDR2 as FYEKMQ (reference sequence). This CDR3 has 19 residues. The V gene end was trimmed by 5 bases and the J gene end by 1 base; junction bases not matched to a gene: 14. The CDR3 here is CASSRDLTSGGRLQETQYF. CDR3 DNA: TGTGCCAGCAGCAGAGATCTAACTAGCGGGGGGAGACTCCAAGAGACCCAGTACTTC.

This clonotype occurred many times. V and J are TRBV5-1 and TRBJ1-3; no firm D call. With 0 bases removed from V and 3 bases from J, the gap between germline ends came to 4 bases. Germline-derived CDR1 and CDR2 are SGHRS and YFSETQ. This CDR3 comprises 13 residues. In DNA form, the CDR3 reads TGCGCCAGCAGCTTGGGGCATGGAAACACCATATATTTT. Translated: CASSLGHGNTIYF.

This clonotype has at least ten counts. The chain is built from TRBV3-1 and TRBJ2-1; TRBD2 agrees at 7 bases. The CDR3 covers 15 residues. Trimming cost V 3 bases and J 2 bases; bases outside gene matches: 4. Germline assignment: CDR1 LGHDT and CDR2 YNNKEL (reference sequence). The DNA for the CDR3 is TGTGCCAGCAGCCAGAAGCGGGGCACCTACAATGAGCAGTTCTTC. Translating gives CASSQKRGTYNEQFF.

This clonotype showed up many times. The V gene is TRBV15, the J gene TRBJ1-1, with D unresolved. Germline values: CDR1 LNHNV, CDR2 YYDKDF (reference sequence). Trimming took 0 bases from V and 7 from J, leaving 6 bases between them. The CDR3 is 12 residues long. CDR3 nucleotide sequence: TGTGCCACCAGCAGAGATTCTAGTGAAGCTTTCTTT. This sequence encodes CATSRDSSEAFF.

This clonotype was recorded many times. This sequence joins TRBV20-1 and TRBJ2-1; 8 bases line up with TRBD2. The trim removed 0 bases at V and 9 bases at J, leaving 10 bases unmatched. The germline CDR1 and CDR2 sequences are DFQATT and SNEGSKA (reference sequence). The CDR3 is 15 amino acids. The CDR3 DNA is TGCAGTGCTAGAGATCGGGGGGGGGCCGCCGGTGAGCAGTTCTTC. Its translation: CSARDRGGAAGEQFF.

At least ten counts were recorded for this clonotype. The V and J genes are TRBV7-2 and TRBJ2-3; weak D call: TRBD1 (6 bases). V was clipped by 5 bases and J by 5 bases, with 14 bases between them. There are 14 residues in the CDR3. CDR1 and CDR2 from the germline V gene are SGHTA and FQGNSA. CDR3 nucleotide sequence: TGTGCCAGCAGCGCCCAGGGGAGAGGAGATACGCAGTATTTT. It translates to CASSAQGRGDTQYF.

This clonotype has ten or more counts. This chain joins TRBV7-9 and TRBJ2-3; D unclear. V was shortened by 4 bases and J by 6 bases, with 5 bases between the two germline ends. Germline V CDR1 and CDR2: SEHNR, FQNEAQ (reference sequence). This CDR3 region has 11 residues. The CDR3 region is CASSSWDTQYF. CDR3 bases: TGTGCCAGCAGCTCGTGGGATACGCAGTATTTT.

In its sample, this clonotype was seen many times. The chain recombines TRBV7-2 with TRBJ2-3, with 9 bases aligning to TRBD2. From germline, CDR1 is SGHTA and CDR2 FQGNSA. The CDR3 totals 14 residues. The ends lost 8 bases at V and 6 bases at J; junction bases unmatched: 9. CDR3 coding DNA: TGTGCCAGCTCCGTTAGCGGGGGCCGGGATACGCAGTATTTT. It translates to CASSVSGGRDTQYF. The full variable domain, its missing parts supplied by reference TRBV7-2 and TRBJ2-3, is GAGVSQSPSNKVTEKGKDVELRCDPISGHTALYWYRQSLGQGLEFLIYFQGNSAPDKSGLPSDRFSAERTGGSVSTLTIQRTQQEDSAVYLCASSVSGGRDTQYFGPGTRLTVL.

This clonotype was seen many times. The chain links TRBV9 to TRBJ2-5; TRBD2 agrees at 7 bases. The CDR3 is 16 residues long. Per germline, CDR1 SGDLS and CDR2 YYNGEE. V was pared by 0 bases and J by 1 base, with 6 bases of the junction left unmatched. The CDR3 here is CASSVAGGGPQETQYF. The CDR3 DNA sequence: TGTGCCAGCAGCGTAGCTGGGGGGGGTCCCCAAGAGACCCAGTACTTC.

A note on this clonotype: Since a far larger clone is one base different, this is likely a read error. V gene TRBV6-2 or TRBV6-3 combines with J gene TRBJ2-7; 8 nucleotides line up with TRBD1. CDR3 size: 12 residues. J gave up 7 bases and V 7 bases, and 6 bases lay outside the gene matches. Germline V gene lookup returns CDR1 MNHEY and CDR2 SVGEGT. CDR3: CASIDRGIEQYF. CDR3 sequence (DNA): TGTGCCAGCATCGACAGGGGTATTGAGCAGTACTTC.

In its sample, this clonotype was seen many times. V gene TRBV5-1 combines with J gene TRBJ2-7; TRBD2 is a possible D gene (5 bases). With 3 bases removed from V and 3 bases from J, the gap between germline ends came to 16 bases. This CDR3 is 15 amino acids long. In germline, CDR1 is SGHRS, CDR2 YFSETQ. The DNA of the CDR3 is TGCGCCAGCAGCTCCGGAGGTCCCACCCTCTACGAGCAGTACTTC. Encoded protein: CASSSGGPTLYEQYF.

Note on this clonotype: A far bigger clonotype differs at one base, so this is likely a read error. The chain uses TRBV6-2 or TRBV6-3 and TRBJ2-5; 8 bases are a match to TRBD1. The CDR3 contains 15 residues. Germline V gene sequence: CDR1 MNHEY, CDR2 SVGEGT. J gave up 9 bases and V 5 bases, and 14 bases lay outside the gene matches. The CDR3 DNA reads TGTGCCAGCAGTGATGGAACCGGGACAGGTCACCCCCAGTACTTC. This gives the protein CASSDGTGTGHPQYF.

The chain employs TRBV5-4 and TRBJ2-6; D unresolved. Germline CDR1 SGHNT, CDR2 YYREEE (reference sequence). Trimming removed 0 bases from V and 0 bases from J, with 4 bases in between. There are 15 residues in the CDR3. CDR3 sequence reads: CASSLVGSGANVLTF. The CDR3 bases are TGTGCCAGCAGCTTGGTGGGCTCTGGGGCCAACGTCCTGACTTTC.

Turning to this clonotype: A read error is possible here, since a much larger clone lies one base away. The rearrangement joins TRBV6-2 or TRBV6-3 to TRBJ2-2; D gene unclear. In germline, CDR1 is MNHEY, CDR2 SVGEGT. Trimming shortened V by 1 base and J by 9 bases, and 18 bases separated the two germline ends. The CDR3 covers 16 residues. CDR3 amino acids: CASSYWAQERTWELFF. CDR3 nucleotides: TGTGCCAGCAGTTACTGGGCCCAAGAAAGGACCTGGGAGCTGTTTTTT.

As to this clonotype: This likely traces to a read error, being one base from a far larger clone. The V and J genes are TRBV6-6 and TRBJ1-4; D call uncertain. The CDR3 length is 13 residues. V lost 8 bases to trimming and J lost 8 bases, with 15 bases between them. The germline gives CDR1 MNHNY, CDR2 SVGAGI (reference sequence). CDR3: CASCAAGDEKLFF. The CDR3 bases are TGTGCCAGCTGTGCCGCCGGAGACGAAAAACTGTTTTTT.

At least ten counts were recorded for this clonotype. The rearrangement links TRBV7-3 to TRBJ2-2; D not resolved. CDR1 and CDR2 (germline): SGHTA, FQGTGA. There are 15 residues in the CDR3. The V end was cut by 4 bases, the J end by 5 bases, with 14 bases between. CDR3 nucleotide sequence: TGTGCCAGCAGCTACGGTATTCGAAGTACCGGGGAGCTGTTTTTT. As protein: CASSYGIRSTGELFF. Complete variable domain (other parts from reference TRBV7-3 and TRBJ2-2): GAGVSQTPSNKVTEKGKYVELRCDPISGHTALYWYRQSLGQGPEFLIYFQGTGAADDSGLPNDRFFAVRPEGSVSTLKIQRTERGDSAVYLCASSYGIRSTGELFFGEGSRLTVL.

On this clonotype itself: This could be a read error, since a much larger clone is one nucleotide away. The CDR3 ends on some other residue instead of the conserved phenylalanine or tryptophan, so this is likely a read error. V gene TRBV27 combines with J gene TRBJ1-2, with 7 bases identical to TRBD1. The V segment lost 6 bases and the J segment 3 bases; nucleotides outside the gene matches: 4. The CDR3 is 13 residues long. Germline V lookup: CDR1 MNHEY, CDR2 SMNVEV (reference sequence). The CDR3 DNA follows: TGTGCCAGCAGATCGACAGGGTACTATGGCTACACCGTC. Encoded protein: CASRSTGYYGYTV.